The following is a T cell receptor beta chain sequence with its context. Its matching antigen is unknown. Specified time point: cycle 4 day 1 (C4D1), after 5 to 7 weeks of nivolumab. Every patient had relapsed following autologous stem cell transplantation, and cohorts differed in brentuximab vedotin exposure. The CDR3 consists of 14 residues. The germline CDR1 and CDR2 sequences are MNHEY and SVGAGI. After removal of 2 bases from V and 0 bases from J, the junction contained 0 bases not matched to a gene. TCRdb's copy holds only in-frame clones and misses some; the assay was immunoSEQ multiplex PCR. Of over 85,000 clones listed, 90% are singletons. The source of the sample is a study of PD-1 blockade in classical Hodgkin lymphoma. Findings of the study overall: Baseline diversity in complete responders resembled that of newly diagnosed patients.

The material was peripheral blood mononuclear cells (PBMCs), obtained before the fourth cycle of nivolumab. The sequence derives from a human donor with classical Hodgkin lymphoma. V and J are TRBV6-5 and TRBJ1-1; TRBD1 agrees at 7 bases. The CDR3 DNA reads TGTGCCAGCAGTTACGGGACAGTGAACACTGAAGCTTTCTTT. Residues: CASSYGTVNTEAFF.